Here is one T cell receptor (beta chain) with its context. The entry originates in a study of blood T cell repertoires in COVID-19. Study in general: The United States, Italy and Spain provided the acute and convalescent COVID-19 samples.

This table comes from immunoSEQ multiplex PCR, and its TCRdb copy is limited to in-frame clones, with some not included. The sample contains a few hundred thousand clones, 82% of which appear only once. The cohort comprised adults aged 18 to 89 years residing in about two dozen US areas. All recovered Cohort 3 donors got two negative PCRs, got clearance, or saw symptom resolution. Material for sequencing was PBMCs or T cells enriched from blood (not recorded which). This clonotype was obtained from a woman aged 60-75 years who had recovered from COVID-19.

CDR3 in amino acids: CASSLGYPTGYPETQYF. The CDR3 DNA is TGTGCCAGCAGCTTAGGCTACCCGACAGGGTACCCGGAGACCCAGTACTTC. This chain links TRBV7-9 with TRBJ2-5, with 7 bases lining up with TRBD1. This CDR3 contains 17 residues. Germline V lookup: CDR1 SEHNR, CDR2 FQNEAQ (reference sequence). V shed 1 base and J 5 bases; nucleotides not matched to a gene: 13.